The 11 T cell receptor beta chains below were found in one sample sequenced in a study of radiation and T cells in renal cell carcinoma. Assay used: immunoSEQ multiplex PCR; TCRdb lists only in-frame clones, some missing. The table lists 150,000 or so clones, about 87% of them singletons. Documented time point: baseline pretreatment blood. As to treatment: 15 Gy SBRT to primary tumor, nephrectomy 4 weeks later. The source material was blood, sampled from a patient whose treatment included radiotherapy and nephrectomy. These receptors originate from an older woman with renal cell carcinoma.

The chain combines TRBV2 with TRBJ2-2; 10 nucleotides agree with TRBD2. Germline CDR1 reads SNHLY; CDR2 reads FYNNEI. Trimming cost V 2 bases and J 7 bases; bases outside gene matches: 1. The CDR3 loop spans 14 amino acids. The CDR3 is CASSELAGVGELFF. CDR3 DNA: TGTGCCAGCAGTGAACTAGCGGGGGTCGGGGAGCTGTTTTTT.

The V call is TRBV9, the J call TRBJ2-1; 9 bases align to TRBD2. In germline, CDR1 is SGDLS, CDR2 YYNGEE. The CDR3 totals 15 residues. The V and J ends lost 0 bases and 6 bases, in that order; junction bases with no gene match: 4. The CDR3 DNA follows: TGTGCCAGCAGCGTAGCGCTAGCGGGGTCCAATGAGCAGTTCTTC. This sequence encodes CASSVALAGSNEQFF.

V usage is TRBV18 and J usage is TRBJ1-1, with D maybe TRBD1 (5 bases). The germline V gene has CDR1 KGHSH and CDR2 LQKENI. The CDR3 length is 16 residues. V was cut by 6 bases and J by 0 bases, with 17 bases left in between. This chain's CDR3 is CASSPAARGVNTEAFF. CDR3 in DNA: TGTGCCAGCTCTCCGGCTGCTCGGGGCGTGAACACTGAAGCTTTCTTT.

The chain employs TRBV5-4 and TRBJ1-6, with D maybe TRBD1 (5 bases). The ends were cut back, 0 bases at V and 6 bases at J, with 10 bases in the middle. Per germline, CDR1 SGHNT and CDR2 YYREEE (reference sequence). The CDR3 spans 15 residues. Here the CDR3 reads CASSLERQRNSPLHF. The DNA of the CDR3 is TGTGCCAGCAGCTTGGAGCGACAGCGTAATTCACCCCTCCACTTT.

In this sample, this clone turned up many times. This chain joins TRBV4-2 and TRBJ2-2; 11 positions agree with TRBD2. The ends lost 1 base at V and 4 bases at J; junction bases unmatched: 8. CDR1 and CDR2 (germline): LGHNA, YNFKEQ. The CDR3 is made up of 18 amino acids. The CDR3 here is CASSQGDSGGAVTGELFF. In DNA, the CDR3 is TGTGCCAGCAGCCAAGGTGATAGCGGGGGGGCCGTCACCGGGGAGCTGTTTTTT.

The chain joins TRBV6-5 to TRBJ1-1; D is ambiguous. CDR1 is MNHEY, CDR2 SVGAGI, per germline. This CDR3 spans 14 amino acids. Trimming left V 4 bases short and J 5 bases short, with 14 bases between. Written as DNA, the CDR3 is TGTGCCAGCAGTTTAAAAGGGCCGGTAACTGAAGCTTTCTTT. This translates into CASSLKGPVTEAFF.

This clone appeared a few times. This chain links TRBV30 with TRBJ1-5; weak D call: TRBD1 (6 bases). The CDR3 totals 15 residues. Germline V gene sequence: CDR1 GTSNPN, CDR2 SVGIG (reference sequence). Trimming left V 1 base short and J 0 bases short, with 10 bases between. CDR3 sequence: CAWSGGQLSNQPQHF. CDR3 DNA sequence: TGTGCCTGGAGTGGAGGACAGCTTAGCAATCAGCCCCAGCATTTT. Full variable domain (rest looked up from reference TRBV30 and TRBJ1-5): SQTIHQWPATLVQPVGSPLSLECTVEGTSNPNLYWYRQAAGRGLQLLFYSVGIGQISSEVPQNLSASRPQDRQFILSSKKLLLSDSGFYLCAWSGGQLSNQPQHFGDGTRLSIL.

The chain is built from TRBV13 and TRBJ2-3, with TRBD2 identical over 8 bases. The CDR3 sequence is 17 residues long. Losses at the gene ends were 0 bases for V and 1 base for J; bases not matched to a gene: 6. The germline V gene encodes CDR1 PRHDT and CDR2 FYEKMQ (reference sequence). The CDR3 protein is CASSLGRTSTGTDTQYF. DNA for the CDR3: TGTGCCAGCAGCTTAGGCCGGACTAGCACTGGCACAGATACGCAGTATTTT.

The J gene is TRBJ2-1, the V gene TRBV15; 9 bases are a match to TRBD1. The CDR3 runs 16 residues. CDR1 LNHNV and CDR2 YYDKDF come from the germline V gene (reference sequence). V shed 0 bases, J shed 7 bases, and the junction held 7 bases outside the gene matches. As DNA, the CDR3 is TGTGCCACCAGCAGAGATCTAGGGACAGGGCAAAATGAGCAGTTCTTC. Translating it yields CATSRDLGTGQNEQFF.

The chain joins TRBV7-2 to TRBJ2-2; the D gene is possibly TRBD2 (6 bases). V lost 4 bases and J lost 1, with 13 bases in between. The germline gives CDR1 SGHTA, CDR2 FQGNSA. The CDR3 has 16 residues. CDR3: CASSSRPGLNTGELFF. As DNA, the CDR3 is TGTGCCAGCAGCTCGCGACCGGGACTGAACACCGGGGAGCTGTTTTTT.

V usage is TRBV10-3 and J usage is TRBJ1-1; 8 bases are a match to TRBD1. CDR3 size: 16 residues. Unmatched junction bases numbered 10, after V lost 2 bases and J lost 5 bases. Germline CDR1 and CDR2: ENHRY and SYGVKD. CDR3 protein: CAISEPLGQGGTEAFF. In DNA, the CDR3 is TGTGCCATCAGTGAGCCTCTCGGACAGGGAGGTACTGAAGCTTTCTTT.